This T cell receptor (beta chain) comes out of a study of neurological immune-mediated disorders (dated by TCRdb to about 2019). Regarding the study in general: Using UMI-based sequencing, the study compared peripheral blood TCR-beta repertoires from patients with HTLV-I-associated myelopathy (HAM/TSP), patients with multiple sclerosis, and healthy controls. The 106 TCR-beta libraries included longitudinal samples, technical triplicates and paired sorted CD4+ and CD8+ T-cell subsets alongside PBMC samples. The cohort was made up of 68 subjects, consisting of roughly 14 HAM/TSP patients, 35 or so multiple sclerosis patients and around 20 healthy controls.

cDNA was synthesized by template-switch 5'RACE using a primer carrying a 10-nucleotide random unique molecular identifier by which each TCR transcript was tagged. Over 200 million TCR-beta sequences, covering 15-18 subjects, were produced in each sequencing run. Total RNA was extracted with the RNeasy kit. Using the KAPA Real-time Library Amplification kit, TCR-beta VDJ regions were amplified with primers for the TCR constant region and the 5'RACE anchor. A first PCR added sample indexes and Illumina adaptors, and a second PCR then raised library yield. After purification with Ampure beads, the TCR product of roughly 650 bp was size-selected on a 2% E-gel SizeSelection system. Before pooling, library quality was checked on a Bioanalyzer, concentration was measured with Qubit, and libraries were quantified with the Kapa Library Quantification kit. Paired-end 2 x 150 bp sequencing of the libraries was performed on an Illumina HiSeq 2500. To increase sequence diversity, about 23-32% phiX was spiked into each library pool. The study's processing was this. Quality-filtered reads were processed with the UMI-based MiGEC pipeline, and over 75% of raw TCR sequences were removed by the MiGEC pipeline during error correction. IMGT germline references were used for alignment of VDJ genes, and clonotypes were defined by a unique CDR3 amino acid sequence together with V-J genes. VDJtools evaluated clonal expansion, Shannon diversity and CDR3 relatedness (CalcPairwiseDistances, ClusterSamples); CLCbio workbench built phylogenetic trees. Clones with at least 8 unique UMIs were defined as expanded, with this threshold being based on coefficient-of-variation modelling across technical triplicates. TCRdb handled the public reads itself, with Q25 trimming in fastp and clone calling in MiXCR, and kept productive beta chains. One record per CDR3 amino acid sequence lists the most common genes and DNA. Clone size and V and J calls follow TCRdb, not the original study. Within this sample are approximately 30,000 distinct CDR3 sequences, with roughly 6.7% of them counted one time only. Clones ranked in the top ten supply roughly 8.5% of the sample.

This clonotype showed up many times. Which antigen it targets is not known. No much larger clone is present one base from it, and per-base qualities are unavailable. Healthy controls were blood bank volunteers in Maryland, USA. Libraries from unsorted PBMCs were made from 2 million PBMCs kept in RNAlater at -80 degrees C until RNA extraction. Peripheral blood underwent Ficoll-Hypaque density gradient centrifugation to isolate PBMCs, which were then cryopreserved in liquid nitrogen. The investigation overall reported the following: No identical CDR3 amino acid sequences were shared among expanded clones across subjects, suggesting private TCR-beta repertoires in all groups. The highest TCR clonal expansion was observed in HAM/TSP patients, whereas the lowest was observed in MS patients, even when compared with healthy controls.

V lost 6 bases and J lost 0 bases; the stretch between them is 11 bases long. The CDR3 numbers 15 residues from cysteine through phenylalanine. The read is trimmed to its CDR3 DNA, 45 bases read in frame from base 1. CDR1 and CDR2 (MNHEY, SMNVEV) derive from the germline V gene (reference sequence). The sequencing input was PBMCs. This clonotype was sampled from a woman aged 50 to 65 in good health. The sequence links TRBV27 to TRBJ1-4; no D gene is confidently identified. The DNA reads TGTGCCAGCAGACCCTTTATGGCAACTAATGAAAAACTGTTTTTT. This sequence encodes CASRPFMATNEKLFF.